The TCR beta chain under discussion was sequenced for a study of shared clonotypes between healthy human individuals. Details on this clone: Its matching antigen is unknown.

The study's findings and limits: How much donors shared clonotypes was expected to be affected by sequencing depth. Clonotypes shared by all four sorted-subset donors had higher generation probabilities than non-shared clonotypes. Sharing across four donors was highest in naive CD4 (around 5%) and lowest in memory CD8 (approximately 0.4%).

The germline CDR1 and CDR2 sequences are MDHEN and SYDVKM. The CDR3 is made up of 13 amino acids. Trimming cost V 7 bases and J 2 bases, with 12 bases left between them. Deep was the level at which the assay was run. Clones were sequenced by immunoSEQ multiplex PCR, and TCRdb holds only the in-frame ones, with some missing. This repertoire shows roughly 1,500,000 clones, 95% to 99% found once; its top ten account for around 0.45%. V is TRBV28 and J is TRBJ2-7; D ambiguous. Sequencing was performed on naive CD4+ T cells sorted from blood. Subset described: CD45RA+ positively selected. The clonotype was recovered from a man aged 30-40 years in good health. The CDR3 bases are TGTGCCAGCAAAAGCCCCTTACCCTACGAGCAGTACTTC. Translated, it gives CASKSPLPYEQYF.